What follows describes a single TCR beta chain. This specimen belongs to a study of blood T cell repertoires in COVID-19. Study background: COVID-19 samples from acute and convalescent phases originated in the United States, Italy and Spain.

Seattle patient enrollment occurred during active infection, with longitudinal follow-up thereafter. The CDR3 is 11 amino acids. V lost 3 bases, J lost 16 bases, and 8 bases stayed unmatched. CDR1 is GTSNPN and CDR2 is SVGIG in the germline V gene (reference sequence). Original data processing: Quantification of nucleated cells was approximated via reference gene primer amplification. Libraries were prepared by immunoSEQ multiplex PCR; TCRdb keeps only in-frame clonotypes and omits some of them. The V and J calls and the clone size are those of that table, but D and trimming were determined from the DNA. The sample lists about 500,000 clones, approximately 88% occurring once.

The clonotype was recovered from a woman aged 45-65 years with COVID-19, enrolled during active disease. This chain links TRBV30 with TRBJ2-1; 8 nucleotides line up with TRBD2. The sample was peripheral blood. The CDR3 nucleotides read TGTGCCTGGAGGGGGCCGGGGGGGCAATTCTTC. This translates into CAWRGPGGQFF.